This TCR beta chain was captured by sequencing in a study of CD8+CD57+ T cells in acquired aplastic anemia. By flow cytometry, patients selected for sequencing had shown an expansion of CD8+CD57+ cells. Both TCR beta VDJ combination and CDR3 sequence profiling were carried out. Genomic DNA was the template for this profiling. Via MiXCR, TCRdb re-called the reads, giving one row per CDR3 protein. This sample has approximately 130,000 distinct CDR3 sequences, with under 65% found just once. With respect to this clonotype: An end of the junction does not agree with germline; a read error may underlie this.

The sequence derives from a human donor with aplastic anemia. Specimen: sorted CD4+, CD8+, or CD8+CD57+ T cells (not recorded which) from PBMCs.

The CDR3 spells CSVEELGEQYF. The CDR3 bases are TGCAGCGTGGAAGAGTTAGGCGAGCAGTACTTC. The chain combines TRBV29-1 with TRBJ2-7; D ambiguous. In germline, CDR1 is SQVTM, CDR2 ANQGSEA. The CDR3 sequence is 11 residues long.